The 32 T cell receptor beta chains below come from one sample, sequenced in a study of CD8 T cells in ankylosing spondylitis. TCRdb ran MiXCR on the 5' RACE reads and lists one entry per CDR3 protein. The data show approximately 520,000 distinct CDR3 sequences, with 5.3% seen just once and 3% to 4.5% held by the top ten. Antigen specificity for these receptors is unknown. Points from the study as a whole: The study identified a TCR beta motif of 7 or 8 highly homologous variants that appeared characteristic of ankylosing spondylitis blood.

Source material: blood, either unsorted or a sorted T cell fraction (not recorded which). Every receptor here comes from a male donor with ankylosing spondylitis.

The table lists this clonotype with many counts. The chain couples TRBV6-1 to TRBJ1-1, with a tentative D call TRBD1 (5 bases). V lost 6 bases, J lost 1 base, and 12 bases lay in between. CDR3 length: 14 amino acids. Germline CDR1 is MNHNS and CDR2 is SASEGT. CDR3 residues: CASSLDTGNTEAFF. The CDR3 coding sequence is TGTGCCAGCAGCCTAGACACAGGGAACACTGAAGCTTTCTTT.

The rearrangement uses TRBV14 and TRBJ1-1; a possible D gene is TRBD1 (6 bases). Trimming took off 4 bases at V and 3 bases at J, with 12 bases between the two ends. Germline CDR1 and CDR2: SGHDN and FVKESK. CDR3 length: 14 amino acids. In DNA form, the CDR3 reads TGTGCCAGCAGCCTACCGGGGGCTTACACTGAAGCTTTCTTT. Residues: CASSLPGAYTEAFF.

This clonotype was seen many times. The chain links TRBV20-1 to TRBJ2-5; TRBD2 agrees at 11 bases. Germline-derived CDR1 and CDR2 are DFQATT and SNEGSKA (reference sequence). The CDR3 runs to 14 residues. The CDR3 sequence: CGVTSGSRQETQYF. In nucleotides, the CDR3 is TGCGGGGTAACTAGCGGGAGCCGCCAAGAGACCCAGTACTTC.

This clonotype was detected many times. The V and J genes are TRBV20-1 and TRBJ1-1; a weak D match, TRBD1 (5 bases). The CDR3 totals 13 residues. Deletions cut 3 bases from V and 0 bases from J, with 8 bases between. Germline-derived CDR1 and CDR2 are DFQATT and SNEGSKA (reference sequence). CDR3 region: CSARWGMNTEAFF. Written as DNA, the CDR3 is TGCAGTGCTAGGTGGGGGATGAACACTGAAGCTTTCTTT.

This clonotype was observed at least ten times. The rearrangement joins TRBV29-1 to TRBJ1-1; D not certain. The V end was cut by 6 bases, the J end by 0 bases, with 17 bases between. CDR1 is SQVTM and CDR2 is ANQGSEA in the germline V gene. CDR3 length: 15 amino acids. CDR3 residues: CSVGRVSTVNTEAFF. CDR3 in DNA: TGCAGCGTCGGTAGAGTCTCGACGGTGAACACTGAAGCTTTCTTT.

This clonotype showed up many times. V is TRBV11-1 and J is TRBJ1-2; no definite D call. The CDR3 covers 14 residues. V was shortened by 1 base and J by 4 bases, with 10 bases between the two germline ends. CDR1 and CDR2 (germline): SGHAT, FQDESV (reference sequence). The CDR3 region has the DNA TGTGCCAGCAGCTTAGACCGCATCGGCTATGGCTACACCTTC. Translating gives CASSLDRIGYGYTF.

This clonotype has at least ten counts. The CDR3 here is CASSPSGGYNEQFF. Here the CDR3 DNA reads TGTGCCAGCAGCCCTAGCGGGGGTTACAATGAGCAGTTCTTC. The chain combines TRBV12-3 or TRBV12-4 with TRBJ2-1; 10 bases match TRBD2. Losses at the gene ends were 6 bases for V and 4 bases for J; bases not matched to a gene: 3. The CDR3 spans 14 residues.

This clonotype occurred many times. The V and J genes are TRBV12-3 or TRBV12-4 and TRBJ1-5; no firm D call. The ends were cut back, 5 bases at V and 5 bases at J, with 13 bases in the middle. The CDR3 extends over 14 amino acids. Written as DNA, the CDR3 is TGTGCCAGCAGTCCGGCGGGGTTTGATCAGCCCCAGCATTTT. It translates to CASSPAGFDQPQHF.

This clonotype was detected ten times or more. The chain employs TRBV12-3 or TRBV12-4 and TRBJ2-5, with D perhaps TRBD2 (6 bases). There are 14 residues in the CDR3. V was pared by 1 base and J by 9 bases, with 15 bases between. Here the CDR3 reads CASSLGGFAGSQYF. For the CDR3, the DNA is TGTGCCAGCAGTTTAGGCGGGTTCGCGGGGTCCCAGTACTTC.

This clonotype was found many times. The V call is TRBV2, the J call TRBJ2-1; either TRBD1 or TRBD2 may fit D (5 bases each). Deletions cut 6 bases from V and 8 bases from J, with 20 bases between. CDR3 size: 15 residues. Germline loops: CDR1 SNHLY, CDR2 FYNNEI. Written as DNA, the CDR3 is TGTGCCAGCAGCCCAGGGCGGGCCCGAGTCTATGAGCAGTTCTTC. Translated: CASSPGRARVYEQFF.

This clonotype showed up just a few times. The chain combines TRBV24-1 with TRBJ1-4, with TRBD1 matching 9 bases. V lost 4 bases, J lost 8 bases, and 7 bases stayed unmatched. Per germline, CDR1 KGHDR and CDR2 SFDVKD. The CDR3 runs 15 residues. As DNA, the CDR3 is TGTGCCACCAGTGACCCGGGACAGGGCGGGGAAAAACTGTTTTTT. This encodes CATSDPGQGGEKLFF.

This clonotype was detected many times. V is TRBV15 and J is TRBJ2-5; TRBD2 is a possible D gene (5 bases). The germline gives CDR1 LNHNV, CDR2 YYDKDF (reference sequence). Trimming took 6 bases from V and 1 from J, leaving 9 bases between them. The CDR3 extends over 13 amino acids. The CDR3 spells CATRASSQETQYF. The DNA of the CDR3 is TGTGCCACCAGGGCTAGCAGCCAAGAGACCCAGTACTTC.

This clonotype occurred a few times. The rearrangement links TRBV29-1 to TRBJ2-5; 8 nucleotides line up with TRBD1. CDR3 size: 14 residues. Trimming cost V 7 bases and J 0 bases; bases outside gene matches: 7. CDR1 is SQVTM, CDR2 ANQGSEA, per germline. In nucleotides, the CDR3 is TGCAGCGCGACAGGGGCCTATCACCAAGAGACCCAGTACTTC. This encodes CSATGAYHQETQYF. The variable domain in full, completed from reference TRBV29-1 and TRBJ2-5, reads SAVISQKPSRDICQRGTSLTIQCQVDSQVTMMFWYRQQPGQSLTLIATANQGSEATYESGFVIDKFPISRPNLTFSTLTVSNMSPEDSSIYLCSATGAYHQETQYFGPGTRLLVL.

This clonotype was counted many times. This chain joins TRBV20-1 and TRBJ2-7; D perhaps matches TRBD2 (5 bases). V lost 6 bases, J lost 6 bases, and 21 bases lay in between. Germline assignment: CDR1 DFQATT and CDR2 SNEGSKA (reference sequence). The CDR3 has 14 residues. CDR3 DNA sequence: TGCAGTGCCCCCTTCTTTGGGAGTTCGTCCGAGCAGTACTTC. This translates into CSAPFFGSSSEQYF.

There are many counts of this clonotype. The chain couples TRBV7-3 to TRBJ1-1; 7 bases align to TRBD1. This CDR3 is built from 13 residues. V shed 6 bases, J shed 5 bases, and the junction held 6 bases outside the gene matches. The germline CDR1 and CDR2 sequences are SGHTA and FQGTGA. In nucleotides, the CDR3 is TGTGCCAGCAGTTTAGACAGGGAGACTGAAGCTTTCTTT. Its protein product is CASSLDRETEAFF.

V gene TRBV5-6 combines with J gene TRBJ2-7; the match to TRBD1 covers 8 bases. Germline-derived CDR1 and CDR2 are SGHDT and YYEEEE. After removal of 4 bases from V and 8 bases from J, the junction contained 11 bases not matched to a gene. The length of the CDR3 is 14 residues. The CDR3 loop is CASSLGTGPGQQYF. CDR3 sequence (DNA): TGTGCCAGCAGCCTCGGGACAGGCCCCGGGCAGCAGTACTTC.

Ten or more counts support this clonotype. The chain combines TRBV2 with TRBJ2-7; 7 nucleotides align to TRBD2. CDR3 length: 14 amino acids. V was pared by 4 bases and J by 3 bases, with 6 bases of the junction left unmatched. The germline V gene encodes CDR1 SNHLY and CDR2 FYNNEI. CDR3 bases: TGTGCCAGCAGTGTTCGCGGGAGTGGCTACGAGCAGTACTTC. Residues: CASSVRGSGYEQYF.

This clonotype was seen many times. The chain carries TRBV5-5 and TRBJ2-5; 8 bases are a match to TRBD1. The CDR3 is 14 amino acids. Germline CDR1 and CDR2: SGHKS and YYEKEE (reference sequence). Trimming removed 4 bases from V and 5 bases from J; junction bases left unmatched: 7. DNA of the CDR3: TGTGCCAGCAGCACTCGGACAGGGTTGGAGACCCAGTACTTC. Translating it yields CASSTRTGLETQYF.

This clonotype was counted ten times or more. The chain recombines TRBV7-2 with TRBJ2-1, with unresolved D. Germline CDR1 reads SGHTA; CDR2 reads FQGNSA. With 5 bases removed from V and 2 bases from J, the gap between germline ends came to 7 bases. The length of the CDR3 is 13 residues. The CDR3 is CASSPQAYNEQFF. CDR3 DNA: TGTGCCAGCAGCCCTCAGGCCTACAATGAGCAGTTCTTC.

This clonotype was recorded at least ten times. The chain uses TRBV5-1 and TRBJ1-1; a weak D match, TRBD1 (6 bases). The CDR3 covers 14 residues. V lost 2 bases to trimming and J lost 3 bases, with 11 bases between them. Germline assignment: CDR1 SGHRS and CDR2 YFSETQ. CDR3 bases: TGCGCCAGCAGCTTACAGGGATACGACACTGAAGCTTTCTTT. It encodes CASSLQGYDTEAFF.

The count of this clonotype is one. A read error may be the cause here, since a much bigger clone is one base away. The chain joins TRBV12-3 or TRBV12-4 to TRBJ2-7; perhaps TRBD1 as D (6 bases). Trimming removed 0 bases at V and 0 bases at J, with 9 bases between. This CDR3 is built from 15 residues. The CDR3 sequence is CASSLAGANSYEQYF. The DNA of the CDR3 is TGTGCCAGCAGTTTAGCGGGGGCTAACTCCTACGAGCAGTACTTC.

Ten or more counts support this clonotype. The V and J genes are TRBV6-6 and TRBJ1-5; D gene uncertain. CDR1 is MNHNY, CDR2 SVGAGI, per germline (reference sequence). V was trimmed by 4 bases and J by 4 bases, leaving 11 bases between them. The CDR3 is 14 residues long. DNA of the CDR3: TGTGCCAGCAGTTCCCCCCGCGAGAATCAGCCCCAGCATTTT. It yields the protein CASSSPRENQPQHF.

Only a few counts were recorded for this clonotype. This chain joins TRBV12-3 or TRBV12-4 and TRBJ2-3, with D possibly being TRBD2 (7 bases). The CDR3 length is 17 residues. Trimming removed 8 bases from V and 2 bases from J, with 23 bases in between. In DNA form, the CDR3 reads TGTGCCAGCCGACTCTTGGGGGCGGGGGAAAACACAGATACGCAGTATTTT. This sequence encodes CASRLLGAGENTDTQYF.

This clonotype turned up a few times. The rearrangement joins TRBV18 to TRBJ1-1; D is unclear. Trimming removed 3 bases at V and 1 base at J, with 12 bases between. Looked up from germline, CDR1 is KGHSH and CDR2 is LQKENI. The CDR3 has 15 amino acids. The CDR3 region is CASSPRGQQNTEAFF. CDR3 DNA: TGTGCCAGCTCACCTCGAGGGCAGCAGAACACTGAAGCTTTCTTT.

The J gene is TRBJ2-1, the V gene TRBV7-2, with unresolved D. Germline values: CDR1 SGHTA, CDR2 FQGNSA. The CDR3 is 14 residues long. Trimming took 1 base from V and 4 from J, leaving 8 bases between them. CDR3 DNA sequence: TGTGCCAGCAGCTTAGAGGCTATATACAATGAGCAGTTCTTC. Encoded protein: CASSLEAIYNEQFF. The full variable domain, in which reference TRBV7-2 and TRBJ2-1 provide the parts outside the CDR3, is GAGVSQSPSNKVTEKGKDVELRCDPISGHTALYWYRQSLGQGLEFLIYFQGNSAPDKSGLPSDRFSAERTGGSVSTLTIQRTQQEDSAVYLCASSLEAIYNEQFFGPGTRLTVL.

This clonotype was picked up a small number of times. V and J are TRBV5-1 and TRBJ2-7; D may match TRBD1 or TRBD2 (5 bases each). The germline CDR1 and CDR2 sequences are SGHRS and YFSETQ. V shed 4 bases and J shed 5 bases, with 16 bases lying between them. The CDR3 extends over 14 amino acids. The CDR3 DNA reads as TGCGCCAGCAGCCCAGGGACGGCTGGTGACGAGCAGTACTTC. Protein sequence: CASSPGTAGDEQYF.

This clonotype was counted at least ten times. The rearrangement uses TRBV15 and TRBJ2-1; D ambiguous. Germline loops: CDR1 LNHNV, CDR2 YYDKDF (reference sequence). This CDR3 is 17 amino acids long. V was pared by 0 bases and J by 0 bases, with 12 bases between. The CDR3 bases are TGTGCCACCAGCAGAGATCTTGGCGCCTACTCCTACAATGAGCAGTTCTTC. It specifies CATSRDLGAYSYNEQFF.

A few counts support this clonotype. At one of its ends the junction is not consistent with the germline gene, which may arise from a read error. This chain links TRBV20-1 with TRBJ2-1, with 12 bases identical to TRBD2. CDR1 is DFQATT, CDR2 SNEGSKA, per germline (reference sequence). CDR3 length equals 16 residues. The DNA for the CDR3 is TGCTGTGCTAGTCTAGCGGGAGGGAGCTCCTACAATGAGCAGTTCTTC. Translated: CCASLAGGSSYNEQFF.

The chain uses TRBV5-1 and TRBJ2-2; weak D call: TRBD2 (6 bases). Germline V gene lookup returns CDR1 SGHRS and CDR2 YFSETQ. There are 17 residues in the CDR3. Trimming pared 7 bases from V and 6 bases from J, leaving 25 bases between. The CDR3 reads CASGTLGRSGGAGELFF. As DNA, the CDR3 is TGCGCCAGCGGAACATTAGGACGGAGCGGAGGGGCCGGGGAGCTGTTTTTT.

This clonotype was counted many times. The chain recombines TRBV12-3 or TRBV12-4 with TRBJ1-5; D is unresolved. Trimming cost V 1 base and J 2 bases, with 6 bases left between them. CDR3 length: 14 amino acids. Here the CDR3 DNA reads TGTGCCAGCAGTTTAGGGAGCCGCAATCAGCCCCAGCATTTT. This sequence encodes CASSLGSRNQPQHF.

This clonotype has a count of ten or more. The chain is built from TRBV4-1 and TRBJ2-7; D gene ambiguous. V lost 4 bases and J 2 bases, leaving 12 bases between the germline ends. Germline V gene lookup returns CDR1 MGHRA and CDR2 YSYEKL. This CDR3 comprises 14 residues. The CDR3 nucleotides read TGCGCCAGCAGCCGGTCGATGATAACCTACGAGCAGTACTTC. Amino acid sequence: CASSRSMITYEQYF.

The table lists this clonotype with many counts. The V call is TRBV12-3 or TRBV12-4, the J call TRBJ2-7; 7 bases agree with TRBD1. The CDR3 covers 14 residues. Trimming removed 7 bases from V and 2 bases from J; junction bases left unmatched: 8. This CDR3 is CASTTQDRPYEQYF. The CDR3 nucleotides read TGTGCCAGCACCACCCAGGACAGGCCCTACGAGCAGTACTTC.